These 8 T cell receptor beta chains came from one sample sequenced in a study of blood T cell repertoires in COVID-19. Using immunoSEQ multiplex PCR, the repertoire was profiled, and TCRdb retains in-frame clones only, with some absent. The sample lists around 100,000 clones, around four fifths occurring once. The sequenced sample was peripheral blood. These receptor sequences come from an older man with active or convalescent COVID-19.

The chain carries TRBV11-2 and TRBJ2-7; D uncertain. The CDR3 runs 12 residues. Trimming removed 1 base at V and 2 bases at J, with 3 bases between. Germline assignment: CDR1 SGHAT and CDR2 FQNNGV. CDR3 sequence reads: CASSLVTYEQYF. CDR3 sequence (DNA): TGTGCCAGCAGCTTAGTTACCTACGAGCAGTACTTC.

The chain carries TRBV4-2 and TRBJ1-1; 9 nucleotides line up with TRBD1. Trimming removed 1 base from V and 3 bases from J; junction bases left unmatched: 3. CDR1 is LGHNA and CDR2 is YNFKEQ in the germline V gene. The CDR3 length is 15 residues. The CDR3: CASSQGQGGHTEAFF. The CDR3 DNA reads TGTGCCAGCAGCCAAGGACAGGGGGGGCACACTGAAGCTTTCTTT.

V is TRBV3-1 (or the pseudogene TRBV3-2) and J is TRBJ2-6; 11 bases match TRBD1. The CDR3 sequence is 18 residues long. With V trimmed by 0 bases and J by 0 bases, 1 base remained unmatched. CDR1 is LGHDT and CDR2 is YNNKEL in the germline V gene (reference sequence). The CDR3 nucleotides read TGTGCCAGCAGCCAAGAGGACAGGGGGCTCTCTGGGGCCAACGTCCTGACTTTC. Amino acids: CASSQEDRGLSGANVLTF.

The V gene is TRBV4-1, the J gene TRBJ2-7; TRBD2 agrees at 8 bases. Trimming removed 0 bases from V and 7 bases from J; junction bases left unmatched: 11. The CDR3 sequence is 16 residues long. Germline V lookup: CDR1 MGHRA, CDR2 YSYEKL. In DNA, the CDR3 is TGCGCCAGCAGCCAAGATGGGGTAGCGGGAAAGTCGGAGCAGTACTTC. Encoded protein: CASSQDGVAGKSEQYF.

The rearrangement links TRBV9 to TRBJ1-1; D possibly corresponds to TRBD1 (6 bases). The V end was cut by 3 bases, the J end by 3 bases, with 12 bases between. CDR1 SGDLS and CDR2 YYNGEE come from the germline V gene. The CDR3 totals 14 residues. CDR3 nucleotides: TGTGCCAGCAGCGCAGGGGTGGGGTACACTGAAGCTTTCTTT. Its protein product is CASSAGVGYTEAFF. The full variable domain, rest sourced from reference TRBV9 and TRBJ1-1, is DSGVTQTPKHLITATGQRVTLRCSPRSGDLSVYWYQQSLDQGLQFLIQYYNGEERAKGNILERFSAQQFPDLHSELNLSSLELGDSALYFCASSAGVGYTEAFFGQGTRLTVV.

This clone was observed a single time. The chain has TRBV3-1 (or the pseudogene TRBV3-2) and TRBJ2-5, with 9 nucleotides matching TRBD1. Trimming at V came to 3 bases and at J to 4 bases, leaving 9 bases not matched to a gene. Germline-derived CDR1 and CDR2 are LGHDT and YNNKEL (reference sequence). The CDR3 is 16 amino acids. CDR3 in amino acids: CASSQIQDRGAETQYF. In DNA form, the CDR3 reads TGTGCCAGCAGCCAGATACAGGACAGGGGAGCAGAGACCCAGTACTTC.

This rearrangement joins TRBV30 to TRBJ1-1, with 8 bases fitting TRBD1. V was pared by 7 bases and J by 0 bases, with 4 bases of the junction left unmatched. CDR1 is GTSNPN, CDR2 SVGIG, per germline (reference sequence). This CDR3 comprises 13 residues. The CDR3 loop reads CAYNRGVNTEAFF. The CDR3 DNA sequence: TGTGCCTATAACAGGGGGGTGAACACTGAAGCTTTCTTT.

This sequence joins TRBV19 and TRBJ1-1, with a tentative D call TRBD1 (6 bases). Germline V gives CDR1 LNHDA, CDR2 SQIVND (reference sequence). The CDR3 is made up of 16 amino acids. V lost 6 bases and J 2 bases, leaving 19 bases between the germline ends. CDR3 amino acids: CASSRFRDKFNTEAFF. The CDR3 nucleotides read TGTGCCAGTAGCCGCTTTCGGGACAAATTCAACACTGAAGCTTTCTTT.